A single sample gave rise to the 26 T cell receptor beta chains below, sequenced in a study of identical twins. TCRdb reanalysed the 5' RACE reads using MiXCR and keeps one entry per CDR3 protein. The sample has roughly 630,000 distinct CDR3 sequences; roughly 7.1% are singletons. These records were also assigned to another study, of yellow fever vaccine responses in identical twins.

The sample was PBMCs. The receptor set was obtained from a woman under 30 in good health.

At least ten counts were recorded for this clonotype. J is TRBJ2-1 and V is TRBV20-1; D remains unclear. The V gene's germline CDR1 is DFQATT and CDR2 SNEGSKA (reference sequence). The V end was cut by 5 bases, the J end by 3 bases, with 2 bases between. This CDR3 spans 10 amino acids. The CDR3 nucleotides are TGCAGTGCTCTCTACAATGAGCAGTTCTTC. As protein: CSALYNEQFF.

This clonotype was picked up many times. V is TRBV7-2 and J is TRBJ2-2; 10 nucleotides align to TRBD2. The ends lost 8 bases at V and 7 bases at J; junction bases unmatched: 13. The germline V gene encodes CDR1 SGHTA and CDR2 FQGNSA. This CDR3 spans 16 amino acids. CDR3 loop: CASAHQAGGQGGELFF. DNA of the CDR3: TGTGCCAGCGCCCACCAAGCGGGGGGGCAAGGCGGGGAGCTGTTTTTT.

Ten or more counts support this clonotype. This sequence joins TRBV4-1 and TRBJ1-5, with D possibly TRBD1 on 6 matching bases. This CDR3 comprises 17 residues. Germline CDR1 MGHRA, CDR2 YSYEKL. V lost 0 bases, J lost 0 bases, and 12 bases lay in between. CDR3 sequence reads: CASSQDKGTHSNQPQHF. The CDR3 nucleotides read TGCGCCAGCAGCCAAGATAAAGGGACACATAGCAATCAGCCCCAGCATTTT.

This clonotype was detected only a few times. CDR3 coding DNA: TGCAGTGCTAGACCTGTCGGGGTCGATGAAAAACTGTTTTTT. This sequence encodes CSARPVGVDEKLFF. The J gene is TRBJ1-4, the V gene TRBV20-1; D uncertain. The CDR3 loop spans 14 amino acids. Germline CDR1 is DFQATT and CDR2 is SNEGSKA (reference sequence). V lost 2 bases and J lost 6, with 13 bases in between.

The V call is TRBV24-1, the J call TRBJ2-2; 14 bases map to TRBD2. J was trimmed by 3 bases and V by 4 bases; bases with no gene match: 9. CDR1 and CDR2 (germline): KGHDR, SFDVKD. The CDR3 is 19 amino acids. CDR3 sequence (DNA): TGTGCCACCAGTGAAGCTGGGACTAGCGGGAGATCGTACACCGGGGAGCTGTTTTTT. Translating gives CATSEAGTSGRSYTGELFF.

This clonotype was picked up a small number of times. The chain carries TRBV12-3 or TRBV12-4 and TRBJ2-6, with 8 bases fitting TRBD2. The ends lost 7 bases at V and 2 bases at J; junction bases unmatched: 4. The CDR3 is 15 amino acids. Here the CDR3 reads CASTPGGTGANVLTF. The CDR3, as DNA: TGTGCCAGCACCCCGGGAGGGACTGGGGCCAACGTCCTGACTTTC.

The chain has TRBV7-9 and TRBJ1-4; D uncertain. This CDR3 is 16 amino acids long. V lost 4 bases and J lost 0, with 12 bases in between. Germline CDR1 and CDR2: SEHNR and FQNEAQ (reference sequence). In DNA form, the CDR3 reads TGTGCCAGCAGCTCTCGGACTTCCTCAACTAATGAAAAACTGTTTTTT. It encodes CASSSRTSSTNEKLFF.

This clonotype was counted between two and nine times. This chain connects TRBV24-1 to TRBJ2-1; D is possibly TRBD1 (5 bases). The CDR3 spans 17 residues. Trimming shortened V by 1 base and J by 0 bases, and 12 bases separated the two germline ends. The germline V gene has CDR1 KGHDR and CDR2 SFDVKD. The CDR3 coding sequence is TGTGCCACCAGTGATTTCCAGGGTATCCCCTCCTACAATGAGCAGTTCTTC. Its translation: CATSDFQGIPSYNEQFF.

This clonotype has only a few counts. The gene calls are TRBV29-1 and TRBJ2-7; D may be TRBD2 (5 bases). The CDR3 is 12 amino acids. Germline CDR1 SQVTM, CDR2 ANQGSEA. V was clipped by 4 bases and J by 0 bases, with 7 bases between them. CDR3 in DNA: TGCAGCGTTGGAGCGGACTCCTACGAGCAGTACTTC. It specifies CSVGADSYEQYF.

This clonotype was observed at least ten times. The V gene is TRBV20-1, the J gene TRBJ2-3; 10 bases fit TRBD2. V trimming: 0 bases; J trimming: 1 base; junction bases outside the gene matches: 7. The CDR3 contains 17 residues. Germline loops: CDR1 DFQATT, CDR2 SNEGSKA (reference sequence). CDR3 DNA sequence: TGCAGTGCTAGAGAGTCATTAGGACTAGCGGGCACAGATACGCAGTATTTT. The encoded protein is CSARESLGLAGTDTQYF.

This chain links TRBV6-4 with TRBJ2-1, with 9 bases fitting TRBD2. CDR3 length: 24 residues. CDR1 is MRHNA, CDR2 SNTAGT, per germline. Trimming removed 5 bases from V and 7 bases from J; junction bases left unmatched: 36. CDR3 sequence (DNA): TGTGCCAGCAGTCTGTGGGGGGAGGTTAGCGGGAGTGCGGAGCCCATTTTTGGGGCGAATGAGCAGTTCTTC. It yields the protein CASSLWGEVSGSAEPIFGANEQFF.

The J gene is TRBJ2-7, the V gene TRBV12-3 or TRBV12-4; D gene ambiguous. The CDR3 spans 13 residues. V was clipped by 6 bases and J by 9 bases, with 18 bases between them. CDR3 nucleotide sequence: TGTGCCAGCAGCTCCCTGACACCTTCGAGGCAGTACTTC. Its protein is CASSSLTPSRQYF.

This clonotype has ten or more counts. The V and J genes are TRBV5-1 and TRBJ1-2; 8 positions agree with TRBD1. Losses at the gene ends were 4 bases for V and 13 bases for J; bases not matched to a gene: 15. CDR1 is SGHRS and CDR2 is YFSETQ in the germline V gene. The CDR3 covers 14 residues. CDR3 protein: CASSGGDRIRSSTF. CDR3 nucleotides: TGCGCCAGCAGCGGAGGGGACAGGATAAGATCAAGCACCTTC.

This clonotype was observed a few times. The chain combines TRBV4-2 with TRBJ2-6; D call uncertain. Germline CDR1 LGHNA, CDR2 YNFKEQ. The CDR3 loop spans 17 amino acids. V shed 4 bases and J shed 0 bases, with 13 bases lying between them. In nucleotides, the CDR3 is TGTGCCAGCAGCCCCCTAGGGCAAGACTCTGGGGCCAACGTCCTGACTTTC. Amino acids: CASSPLGQDSGANVLTF.

The chain combines TRBV12-3 or TRBV12-4 with TRBJ2-5; D possibly corresponds to TRBD2 (6 bases). The V and J ends lost 6 bases and 1 base respectively, with 12 bases between them. CDR3 size: 14 residues. In DNA, the CDR3 is TGTGCCAGCAGAGCGACTAGTTTCCAAGAGACCCAGTACTTC. It encodes CASRATSFQETQYF.

This clonotype has more than one count but fewer than ten. The chain links TRBV6-1 to TRBJ1-3; 9 positions match TRBD1. After removal of 4 bases from V and 1 base from J, the junction contained 2 bases not matched to a gene. Germline V gene lookup returns CDR1 MNHNS and CDR2 SASEGT. The CDR3 extends over 15 amino acids. CDR3 protein: CASSVQGASGNTIYF. For the CDR3, the DNA is TGTGCCAGCAGTGTACAGGGGGCGTCTGGAAACACCATATATTTT.

This clonotype was recorded at least ten times. The chain links TRBV12-3 or TRBV12-4 to TRBJ2-1; no firm D call. Trimming removed 3 bases at V and 5 bases at J, with 5 bases between. The length of the CDR3 is 12 residues. DNA for the CDR3: TGTGCCAGCAGTTTCGACGACAATGAGCAGTTCTTC. Translated, it gives CASSFDDNEQFF.

This clonotype has a count of ten or more. This chain connects TRBV7-9 to TRBJ1-1, with 7 bases lining up with TRBD1. Looked up from germline, CDR1 is SEHNR and CDR2 is FQNEAQ (reference sequence). The J segment lost 0 bases and the V segment lost 0 bases, leaving 4 bases of the junction unmatched. There are 16 residues in the CDR3. The CDR3 region has the DNA TGTGCCAGCAGCTTAGCGAACAGGGGAATGAACACTGAAGCTTTCTTT. It codes for CASSLANRGMNTEAFF. Using reference TRBV7-9 and TRBJ1-1 for the parts outside the CDR3, the full variable domain is DTGVSQNPRHKITKRGQNVTFRCDPISEHNRLYWYRQTLGQGPEFLTYFQNEAQLEKSRLLSDRFSAERPKGSFSTLEIQRTEQGDSAMYLCASSLANRGMNTEAFFGQGTRLTVV.

This clonotype was observed at least ten times. The chain has TRBV4-2 and TRBJ2-1, with D perhaps matching TRBD1 or TRBD2 (5 bases each). The V gene lost 0 bases and the J gene lost 7 bases, with 13 bases spanning the gap. Germline loops: CDR1 LGHNA, CDR2 YNFKEQ. The CDR3 consists of 15 residues. CDR3 DNA: TGTGCCAGCAGCCAAGAAGGAAAGGGGAGTAATGAGCAGTTCTTC. Protein: CASSQEGKGSNEQFF.

This clonotype has just a few counts. The chain is built from TRBV20-1 and TRBJ2-3; a possible D gene is TRBD2 (5 bases). The CDR3 covers 15 residues. V dropped 6 bases and J dropped 5 bases, with 21 bases sitting between them. The germline CDR1 and CDR2 sequences are DFQATT and SNEGSKA (reference sequence). CDR3 sequence: CSADPSGLRGDTQYF. In nucleotides, the CDR3 is TGCAGTGCAGACCCCAGCGGCCTCAGAGGAGATACGCAGTATTTT.

In this sample, this clonotype turned up many times. The J gene is TRBJ2-2, the V gene TRBV12-3 or TRBV12-4; D call uncertain. The CDR3 has 12 amino acids. The ends were cut back, 8 bases at V and 5 bases at J, with 9 bases in the middle. In DNA form, the CDR3 reads TGTGCCAGCGGAATTATTACCGGGGAGCTGTTTTTT. Translated: CASGIITGELFF.

This clonotype occurred many times. The genes are TRBV12-3 or TRBV12-4 and TRBJ1-6; D is uncertain. The V gene lost 0 bases and the J gene lost 0 bases, with 9 bases spanning the gap. This CDR3 spans 17 amino acids. CDR3 bases: TGTGCCAGCAGTTTAGCAGGGATGAGCTCCTATAATTCACCCCTCCACTTT. It translates to CASSLAGMSSYNSPLHF.

In this sample, this clonotype turned up many times. The chain joins TRBV12-3 or TRBV12-4 to TRBJ2-7, with 8 bases aligning to TRBD1. The CDR3 length is 14 residues. The trim removed 7 bases at V and 1 base at J, leaving 6 bases unmatched. The CDR3 loop is CASTPGQVSYEQYF. The CDR3 region has the DNA TGTGCCAGCACCCCGGGACAGGTTTCCTACGAGCAGTACTTC.

This clonotype has more than one count but fewer than ten. V gene TRBV20-1 combines with J gene TRBJ2-1, with TRBD2 as a possible D gene (6 bases). The CDR3 totals 16 residues. Germline-derived CDR1 and CDR2 are DFQATT and SNEGSKA (reference sequence). The V end lost 0 bases, the J end lost 6 bases, and 18 bases lay between the germline ends. The CDR3 DNA follows: TGCAGTGCTAGAGATGGGTGGGGGGAGTTTTTCAATGAGCAGTTCTTC. It is translated as CSARDGWGEFFNEQFF.

This clonotype was seen more than once but under ten times. The chain recombines TRBV6-1 with TRBJ1-4, with TRBD1 identical over 7 bases. V gave up 3 bases and J gave up 8 bases; unmatched junction bases: 9. The germline V gene encodes CDR1 MNHNS and CDR2 SASEGT. The CDR3 extends over 15 amino acids. The CDR3 protein is CASSDHKGAREKLFF. For the CDR3, the DNA is TGTGCCAGCAGTGACCATAAGGGGGCCAGGGAAAAACTGTTTTTT.

This clonotype was seen ten or more times. The CDR3 DNA follows: TGTGCGAACAAAGGGGGTAGCACAGATACGCAGTATTTT. Translating it yields CANKGGSTDTQYF. The gene calls are TRBV10-3 and TRBJ2-3; perhaps TRBD1 as D (6 bases). In germline, CDR1 is ENHRY, CDR2 SYGVKD. The CDR3 length is 13 residues.